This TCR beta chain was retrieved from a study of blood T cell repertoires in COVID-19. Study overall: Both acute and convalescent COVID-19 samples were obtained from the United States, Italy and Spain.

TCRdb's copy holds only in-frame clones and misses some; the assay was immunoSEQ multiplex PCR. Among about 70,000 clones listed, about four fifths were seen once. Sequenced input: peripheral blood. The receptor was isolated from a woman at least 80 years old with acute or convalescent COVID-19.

CDR3 DNA: TGTGCCAGCAGCAACGACAGGGGTTGGCATGGCTACACCTTC. This codes for CASSNDRGWHGYTF. The chain combines TRBV6-5 with TRBJ1-2; 8 positions agree with TRBD1. J gave up 6 bases and V 6 bases, and 9 bases lay outside the gene matches. Germline V gene lookup returns CDR1 MNHEY and CDR2 SVGAGI. The CDR3 is made up of 14 amino acids.